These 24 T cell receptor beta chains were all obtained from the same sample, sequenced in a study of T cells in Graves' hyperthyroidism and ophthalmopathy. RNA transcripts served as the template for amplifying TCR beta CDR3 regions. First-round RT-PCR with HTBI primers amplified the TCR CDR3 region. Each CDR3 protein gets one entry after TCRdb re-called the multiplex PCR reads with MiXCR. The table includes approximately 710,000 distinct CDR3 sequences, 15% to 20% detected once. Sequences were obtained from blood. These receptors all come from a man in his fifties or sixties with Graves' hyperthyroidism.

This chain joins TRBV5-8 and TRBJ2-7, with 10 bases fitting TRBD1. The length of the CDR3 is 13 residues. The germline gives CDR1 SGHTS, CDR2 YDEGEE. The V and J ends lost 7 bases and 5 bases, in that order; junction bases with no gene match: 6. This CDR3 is CASVDRGNHEQYF. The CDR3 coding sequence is TGTGCCAGCGTGGACAGGGGGAATCACGAGCAGTACTTC.

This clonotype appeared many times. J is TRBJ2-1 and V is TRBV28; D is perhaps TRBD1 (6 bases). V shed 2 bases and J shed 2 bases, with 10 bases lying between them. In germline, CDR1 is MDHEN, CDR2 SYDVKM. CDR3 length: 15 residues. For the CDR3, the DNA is TGTGCCAGCAGTTTAACAGGGAGTACCTACAATGAGCAGTTCTTC. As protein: CASSLTGSTYNEQFF. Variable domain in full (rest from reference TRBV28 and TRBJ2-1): DVKVTQSSRYLVKRTGEKVFLECVQDMDHENMFWYRQDPGLGLRLIYFSYDVKMKEKGDIPEGYSVSREKKERFSLILESASTNQTSMYLCASSLTGSTYNEQFFGPGTRLTVL.

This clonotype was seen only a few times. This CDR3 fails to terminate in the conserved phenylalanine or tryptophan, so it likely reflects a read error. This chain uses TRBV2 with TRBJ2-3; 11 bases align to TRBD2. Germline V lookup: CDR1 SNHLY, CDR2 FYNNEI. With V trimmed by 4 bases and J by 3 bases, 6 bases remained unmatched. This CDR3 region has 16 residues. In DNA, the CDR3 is TGTGCCAGCAGTGGTTTAGCGGGAGGGCGGACAGATACGCAGTATCTT. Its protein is CASSGLAGGRTDTQYL.

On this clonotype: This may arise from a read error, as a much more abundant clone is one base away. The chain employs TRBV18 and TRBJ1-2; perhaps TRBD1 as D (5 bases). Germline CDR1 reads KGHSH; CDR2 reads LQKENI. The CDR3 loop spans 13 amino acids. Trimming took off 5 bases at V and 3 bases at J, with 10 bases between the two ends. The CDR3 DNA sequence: TGTGCCAGCTCAGACGTCAGGGACTATGGCTACACCTTC. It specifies CASSDVRDYGYTF.

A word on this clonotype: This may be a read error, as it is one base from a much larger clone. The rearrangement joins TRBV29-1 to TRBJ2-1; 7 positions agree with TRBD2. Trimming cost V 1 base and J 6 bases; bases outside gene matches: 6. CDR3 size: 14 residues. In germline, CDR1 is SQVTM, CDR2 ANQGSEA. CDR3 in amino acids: CSVEGGGSPNEQFF. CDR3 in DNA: TGCAGCGTTGAAGGTGGCGGGAGTCCCAATGAGCAGTTCTTC.

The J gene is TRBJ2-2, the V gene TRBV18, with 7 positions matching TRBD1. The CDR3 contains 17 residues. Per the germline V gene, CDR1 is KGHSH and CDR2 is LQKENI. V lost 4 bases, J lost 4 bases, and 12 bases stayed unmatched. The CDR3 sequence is CASSLRTGADGTGELFF. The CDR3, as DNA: TGTGCCAGCTCACTTAGGACAGGCGCCGATGGCACCGGGGAGCTGTTTTTT.

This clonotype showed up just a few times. The CDR3 sequence: CASSQDILSGDSWAGELFF. CDR3 DNA: TGTGCCAGCAGCCAAGACATACTCTCCGGGGATTCCTGGGCCGGGGAGCTGTTTTTT. The rearrangement joins TRBV14 to TRBJ2-2, with D possibly matching TRBD2 (5 bases). The CDR3 has 19 residues. V lost 0 bases and J lost 6, with 23 bases in between. The V gene's germline CDR1 is SGHDN and CDR2 FVKESK.

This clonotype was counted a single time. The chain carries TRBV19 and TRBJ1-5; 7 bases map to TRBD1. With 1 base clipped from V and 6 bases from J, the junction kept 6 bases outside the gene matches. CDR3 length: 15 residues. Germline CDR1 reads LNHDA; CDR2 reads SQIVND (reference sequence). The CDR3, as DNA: TGTGCCAGTAGTATAGGACAGGGAATAGCTCAGCCCCAGCATTTT. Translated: CASSIGQGIAQPQHF.

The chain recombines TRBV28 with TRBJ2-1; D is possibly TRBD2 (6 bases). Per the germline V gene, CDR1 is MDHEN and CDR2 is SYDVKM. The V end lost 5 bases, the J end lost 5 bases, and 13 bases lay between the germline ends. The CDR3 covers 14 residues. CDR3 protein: CASSQSSGNNEQFF. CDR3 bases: TGTGCCAGCAGTCAGAGTAGCGGAAACAATGAGCAGTTCTTC. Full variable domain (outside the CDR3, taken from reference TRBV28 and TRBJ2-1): DVKVTQSSRYLVKRTGEKVFLECVQDMDHENMFWYRQDPGLGLRLIYFSYDVKMKEKGDIPEGYSVSREKKERFSLILESASTNQTSMYLCASSQSSGNNEQFFGPGTRLTVL.

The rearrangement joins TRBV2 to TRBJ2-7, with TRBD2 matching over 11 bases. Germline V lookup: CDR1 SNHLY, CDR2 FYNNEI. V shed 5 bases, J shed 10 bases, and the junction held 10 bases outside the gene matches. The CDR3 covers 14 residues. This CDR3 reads CASSYTSGGFEQYF. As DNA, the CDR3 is TGTGCCAGCAGTTACACTAGCGGGGGTTTCGAACAGTACTTC.

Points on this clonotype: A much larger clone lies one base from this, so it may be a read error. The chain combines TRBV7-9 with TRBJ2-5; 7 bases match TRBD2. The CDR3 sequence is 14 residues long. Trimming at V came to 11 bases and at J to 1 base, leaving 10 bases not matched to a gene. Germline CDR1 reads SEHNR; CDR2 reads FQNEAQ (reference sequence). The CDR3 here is CAGGTTGGQETQYF. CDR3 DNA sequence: TGTGCCGGCGGCACGACGGGGGGCCAAGAGACCCAGTACTTC.

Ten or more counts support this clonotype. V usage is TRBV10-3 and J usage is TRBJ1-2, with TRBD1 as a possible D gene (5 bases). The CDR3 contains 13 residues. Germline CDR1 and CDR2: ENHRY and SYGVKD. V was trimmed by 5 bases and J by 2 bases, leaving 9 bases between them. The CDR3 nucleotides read TGTGCCATCAGTAGGGACTTAAACTATGGCTACACCTTC. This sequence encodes CAISRDLNYGYTF.

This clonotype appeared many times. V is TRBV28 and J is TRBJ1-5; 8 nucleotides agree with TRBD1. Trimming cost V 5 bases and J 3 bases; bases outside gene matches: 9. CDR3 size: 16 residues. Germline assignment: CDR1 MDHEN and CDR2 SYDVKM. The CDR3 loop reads CASSASGQADNQPQHF. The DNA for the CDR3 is TGTGCCAGCAGTGCGTCGGGACAGGCGGACAATCAGCCCCAGCATTTT. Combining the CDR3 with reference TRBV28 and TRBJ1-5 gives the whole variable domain DVKVTQSSRYLVKRTGEKVFLECVQDMDHENMFWYRQDPGLGLRLIYFSYDVKMKEKGDIPEGYSVSREKKERFSLILESASTNQTSMYLCASSASGQADNQPQHFGDGTRLSIL.

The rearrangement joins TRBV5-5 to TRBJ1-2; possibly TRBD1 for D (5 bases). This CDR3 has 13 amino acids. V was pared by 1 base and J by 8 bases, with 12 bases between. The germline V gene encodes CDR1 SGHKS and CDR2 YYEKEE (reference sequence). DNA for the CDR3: TGTGCCAGCAGCTTGAACAGGTTAACGGGCTACACCTTC. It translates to CASSLNRLTGYTF.

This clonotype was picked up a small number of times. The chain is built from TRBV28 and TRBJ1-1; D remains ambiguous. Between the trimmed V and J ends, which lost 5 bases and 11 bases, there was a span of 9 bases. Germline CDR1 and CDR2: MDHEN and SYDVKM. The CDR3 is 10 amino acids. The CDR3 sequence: CASSQSRAFF. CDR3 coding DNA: TGTGCCAGCAGTCAATCGAGGGCTTTCTTT. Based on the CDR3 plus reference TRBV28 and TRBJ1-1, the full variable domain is DVKVTQSSRYLVKRTGEKVFLECVQDMDHENMFWYRQDPGLGLRLIYFSYDVKMKEKGDIPEGYSVSREKKERFSLILESASTNQTSMYLCASSQSRAFFGQGTRLTVV.

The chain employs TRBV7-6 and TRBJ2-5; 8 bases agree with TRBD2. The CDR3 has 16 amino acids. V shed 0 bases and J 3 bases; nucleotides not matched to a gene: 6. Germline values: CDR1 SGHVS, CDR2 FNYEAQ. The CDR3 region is CASSLAPPGGEETQYF. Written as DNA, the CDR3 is TGTGCCAGCAGCTTAGCCCCACCGGGAGGGGAAGAGACCCAGTACTTC.

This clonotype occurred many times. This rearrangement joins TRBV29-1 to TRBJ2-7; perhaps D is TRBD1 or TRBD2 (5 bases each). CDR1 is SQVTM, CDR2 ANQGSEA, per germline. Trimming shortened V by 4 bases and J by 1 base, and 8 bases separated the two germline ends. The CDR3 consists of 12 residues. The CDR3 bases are TGCAGCGTTGGGGACGCTTCCTACGAGCAGTACTTC. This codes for CSVGDASYEQYF.

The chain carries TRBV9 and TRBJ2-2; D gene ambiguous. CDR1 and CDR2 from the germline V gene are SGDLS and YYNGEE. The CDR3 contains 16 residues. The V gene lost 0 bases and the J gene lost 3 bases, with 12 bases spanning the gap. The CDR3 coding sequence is TGTGCCAGCAGCGTAGTGGTCTCAGAGGACACCGGGGAGCTGTTTTTT. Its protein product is CASSVVVSEDTGELFF.

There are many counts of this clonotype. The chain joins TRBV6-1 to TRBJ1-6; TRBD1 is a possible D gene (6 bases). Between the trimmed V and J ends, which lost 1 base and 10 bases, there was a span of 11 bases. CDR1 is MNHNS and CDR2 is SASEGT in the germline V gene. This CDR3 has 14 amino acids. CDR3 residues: CASSEEGGRSPLHF. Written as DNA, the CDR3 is TGTGCCAGCAGTGAAGAGGGGGGAAGGTCACCCCTCCACTTT.

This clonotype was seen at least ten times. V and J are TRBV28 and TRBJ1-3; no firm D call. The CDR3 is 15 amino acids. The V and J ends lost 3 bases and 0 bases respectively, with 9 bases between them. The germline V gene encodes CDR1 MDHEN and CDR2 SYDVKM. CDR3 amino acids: CASSFWAFSGNTIYF. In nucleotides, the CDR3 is TGTGCCAGCAGTTTTTGGGCCTTCTCTGGAAACACCATATATTTT.

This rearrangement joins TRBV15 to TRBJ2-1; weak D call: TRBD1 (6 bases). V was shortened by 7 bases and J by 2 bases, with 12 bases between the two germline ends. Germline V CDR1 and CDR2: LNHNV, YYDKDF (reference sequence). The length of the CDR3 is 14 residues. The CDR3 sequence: CATMGASAYNEQFF. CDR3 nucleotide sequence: TGTGCCACCATGGGGGCGTCAGCCTACAATGAGCAGTTCTTC.

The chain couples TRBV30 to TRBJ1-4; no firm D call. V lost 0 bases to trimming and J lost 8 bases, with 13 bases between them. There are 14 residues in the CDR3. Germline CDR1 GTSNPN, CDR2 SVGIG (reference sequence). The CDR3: CAWSVGSREEKLFF. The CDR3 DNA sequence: TGTGCCTGGAGTGTAGGGTCAAGAGAGGAAAAACTGTTTTTT.

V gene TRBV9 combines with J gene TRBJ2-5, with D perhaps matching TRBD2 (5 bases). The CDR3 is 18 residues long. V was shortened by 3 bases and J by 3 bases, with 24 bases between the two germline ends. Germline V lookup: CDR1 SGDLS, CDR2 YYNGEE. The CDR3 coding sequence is TGTGCCAGCAGCGGGTGGTCGGCTATTCCGGGATCGGAAGAGACCCAGTACTTC. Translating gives CASSGWSAIPGSEETQYF.

The CDR3 sequence: CSARVVTSGRWSSYEQYF. The CDR3, as DNA: TGCAGTGCTAGAGTGGTGACTAGCGGGAGGTGGAGCTCCTACGAGCAGTACTTC. V usage is TRBV20-1 and J usage is TRBJ2-7; 13 bases line up with TRBD2. V was pared by 1 base and J by 0 bases, with 9 bases of the junction left unmatched. CDR1 is DFQATT, CDR2 SNEGSKA, per germline (reference sequence). This CDR3 is built from 18 residues.